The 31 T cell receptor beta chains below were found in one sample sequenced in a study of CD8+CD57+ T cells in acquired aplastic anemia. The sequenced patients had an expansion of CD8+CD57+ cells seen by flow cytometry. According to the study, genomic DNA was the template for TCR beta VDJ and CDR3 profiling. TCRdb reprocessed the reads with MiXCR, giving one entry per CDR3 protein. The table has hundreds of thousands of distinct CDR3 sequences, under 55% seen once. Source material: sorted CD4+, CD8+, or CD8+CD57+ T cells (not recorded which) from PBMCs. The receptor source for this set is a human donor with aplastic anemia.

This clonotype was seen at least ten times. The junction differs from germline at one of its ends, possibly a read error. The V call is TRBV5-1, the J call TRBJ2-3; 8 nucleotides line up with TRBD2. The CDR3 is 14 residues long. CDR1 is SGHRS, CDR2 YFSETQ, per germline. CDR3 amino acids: CASSLGTSKDTQYF. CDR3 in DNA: TGCGCCAGCAGCTTGGGGACTAGCAAAGATACGCAGTATTTT.

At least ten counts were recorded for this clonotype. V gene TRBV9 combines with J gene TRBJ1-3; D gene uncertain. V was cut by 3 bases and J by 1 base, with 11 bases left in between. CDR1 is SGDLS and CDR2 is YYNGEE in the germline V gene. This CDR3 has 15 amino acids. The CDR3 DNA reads TGTGCCAGCAGCGCGCTAACCGATTCTGGAAACACCATATATTTT. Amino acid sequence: CASSALTDSGNTIYF.

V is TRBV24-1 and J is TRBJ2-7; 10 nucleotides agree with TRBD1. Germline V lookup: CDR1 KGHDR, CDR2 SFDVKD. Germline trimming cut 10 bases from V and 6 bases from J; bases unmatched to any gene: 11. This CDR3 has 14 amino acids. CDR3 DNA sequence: TGTGCCACACAGTGCCGGGACAGGGGATTCGAGCAGTACTTC. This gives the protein CATQCRDRGFEQYF.

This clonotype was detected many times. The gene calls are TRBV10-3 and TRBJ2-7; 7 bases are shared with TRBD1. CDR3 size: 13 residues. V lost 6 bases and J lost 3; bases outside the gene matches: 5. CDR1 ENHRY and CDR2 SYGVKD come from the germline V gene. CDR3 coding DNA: TGTGCCATCAGGGGACAGTTCGTCTACGAGCAGTACTTC. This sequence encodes CAIRGQFVYEQYF.

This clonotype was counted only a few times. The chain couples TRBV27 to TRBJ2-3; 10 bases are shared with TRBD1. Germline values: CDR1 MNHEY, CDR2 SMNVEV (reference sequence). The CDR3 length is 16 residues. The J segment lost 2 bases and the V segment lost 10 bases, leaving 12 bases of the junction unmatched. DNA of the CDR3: TGTGCCAAAAGGGGGACAGGGGAGGTTGTCACAGATACGCAGTATTTT. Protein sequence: CAKRGTGEVVTDTQYF.

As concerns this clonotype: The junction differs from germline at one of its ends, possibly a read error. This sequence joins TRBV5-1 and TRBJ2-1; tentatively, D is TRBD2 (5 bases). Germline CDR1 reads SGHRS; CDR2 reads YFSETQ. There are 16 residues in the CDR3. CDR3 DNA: TGCGCCGGCAGCTTGGAAGGCCTCCAATCCGGGGATGAGCAGTTCTTC. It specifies CAGSLEGLQSGDEQFF.

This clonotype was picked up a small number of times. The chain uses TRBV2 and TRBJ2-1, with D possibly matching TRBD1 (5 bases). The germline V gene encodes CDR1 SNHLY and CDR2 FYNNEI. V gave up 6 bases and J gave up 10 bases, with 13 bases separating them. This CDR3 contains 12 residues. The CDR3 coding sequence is TGTGCCAGCAGCCAGGGATTAGGGGAGCAGTTCTTC. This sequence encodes CASSQGLGEQFF.

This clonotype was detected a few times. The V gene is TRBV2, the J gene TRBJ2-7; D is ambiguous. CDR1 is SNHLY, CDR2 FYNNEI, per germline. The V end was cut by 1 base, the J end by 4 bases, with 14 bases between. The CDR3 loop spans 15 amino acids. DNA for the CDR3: TGTGCCAGCAGTGAAGAGAAGGTTGTGAGATACGAGCAGTACTTC. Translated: CASSEEKVVRYEQYF.

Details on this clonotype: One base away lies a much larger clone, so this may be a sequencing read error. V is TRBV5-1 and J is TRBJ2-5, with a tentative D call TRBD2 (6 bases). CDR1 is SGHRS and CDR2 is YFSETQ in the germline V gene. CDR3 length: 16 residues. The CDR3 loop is CASSLGIGGAGETQCF. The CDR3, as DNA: TGCGCCAGCAGCTTGGGAATCGGGGGTGCTGGGGAGACCCAGTGCTTC. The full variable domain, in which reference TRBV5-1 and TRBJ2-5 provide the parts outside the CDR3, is KAGVTQTPRYLIKTRGQQVTLSCSPISGHRSVSWYQQTPGQGLQFLFEYFSETQRNKGNFPGRFSGRQFSNSRSEMNVSTLELGDSALYLCASSLGIGGAGETQCFGPGTRLLVL.

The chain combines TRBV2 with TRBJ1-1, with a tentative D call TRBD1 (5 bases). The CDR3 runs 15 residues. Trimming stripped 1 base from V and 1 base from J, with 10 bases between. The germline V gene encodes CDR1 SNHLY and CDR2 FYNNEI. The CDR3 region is CASSEGGGGNTEAFF. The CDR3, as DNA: TGTGCCAGCAGTGAAGGGGGCGGGGGGAACACTGAAGCTTTCTTT.

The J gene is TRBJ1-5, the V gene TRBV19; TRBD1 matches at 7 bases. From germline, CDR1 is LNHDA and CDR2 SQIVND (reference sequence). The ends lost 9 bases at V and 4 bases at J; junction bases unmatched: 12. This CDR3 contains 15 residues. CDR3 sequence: CASTLDRAKNQPQHF. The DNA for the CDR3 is TGTGCCAGCACTCTAGACAGGGCGAAAAATCAGCCCCAGCATTTT.

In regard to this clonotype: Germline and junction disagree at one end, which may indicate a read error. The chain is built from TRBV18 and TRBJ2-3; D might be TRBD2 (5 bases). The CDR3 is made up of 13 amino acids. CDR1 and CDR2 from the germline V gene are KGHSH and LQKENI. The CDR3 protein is CASSPPSTDTRYF. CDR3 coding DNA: TGTGCCAGCTCACCTCCTAGCACAGATACGCGGTATTTT.

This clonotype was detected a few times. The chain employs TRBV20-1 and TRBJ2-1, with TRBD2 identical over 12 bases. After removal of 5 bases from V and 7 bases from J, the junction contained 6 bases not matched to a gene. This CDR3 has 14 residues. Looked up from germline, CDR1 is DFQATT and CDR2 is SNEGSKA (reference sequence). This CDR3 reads CSALTSGGTNEQFF. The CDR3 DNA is TGCAGTGCTCTTACTAGCGGGGGGACTAATGAGCAGTTCTTC.

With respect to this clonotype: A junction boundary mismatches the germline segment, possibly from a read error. The CDR3 region has the DNA TGTGCCGGCAGTGAATCAGTGCTGAACACCATATATTTT. This translates into CAGSESVLNTIYF. The chain links TRBV6-1 to TRBJ1-3; D gene uncertain. The length of the CDR3 is 13 residues. The germline gives CDR1 MNHNS, CDR2 SASEGT.

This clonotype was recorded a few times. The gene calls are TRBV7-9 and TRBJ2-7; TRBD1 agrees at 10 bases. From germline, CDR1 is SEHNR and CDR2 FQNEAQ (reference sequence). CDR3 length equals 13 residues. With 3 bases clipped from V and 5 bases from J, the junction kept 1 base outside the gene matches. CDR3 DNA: TGTGCCAGCAGCTTCGGGACAGGGGACGAGCAGTACTTC. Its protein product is CASSFGTGDEQYF. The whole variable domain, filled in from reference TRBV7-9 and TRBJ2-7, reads DTGVSQNPRHKITKRGQNVTFRCDPISEHNRLYWYRQTLGQGPEFLTYFQNEAQLEKSRLLSDRFSAERPKGSFSTLEIQRTEQGDSAMYLCASSFGTGDEQYFGPGTRLTVT.

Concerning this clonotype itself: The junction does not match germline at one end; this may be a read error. For the CDR3, the DNA is TGTGCCAGCAGTGGACTATCCGGGGAGCTGTTATTT. Translated, it gives CASSGLSGELLF. The rearrangement joins TRBV28 to TRBJ2-2; weak D call: TRBD2 (6 bases). The CDR3 length is 12 residues. Looked up from germline, CDR1 is MDHEN and CDR2 is SYDVKM.

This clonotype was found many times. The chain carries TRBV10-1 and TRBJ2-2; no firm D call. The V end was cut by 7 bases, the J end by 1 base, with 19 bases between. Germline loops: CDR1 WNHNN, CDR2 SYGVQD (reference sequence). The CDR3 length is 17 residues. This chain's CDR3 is CASNERLSARNTGELFF. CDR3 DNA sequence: TGCGCCAGCAATGAAAGGTTATCGGCCAGGAACACCGGGGAGCTGTTTTTT.

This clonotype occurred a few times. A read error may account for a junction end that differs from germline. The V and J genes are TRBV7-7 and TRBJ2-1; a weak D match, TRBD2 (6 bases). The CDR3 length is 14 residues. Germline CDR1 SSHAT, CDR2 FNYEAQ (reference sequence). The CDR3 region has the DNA TGTGCTAGCAGCTTGTCGGGGGCCTACAATGAGCAGTTCTTC. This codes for CASSLSGAYNEQFF.

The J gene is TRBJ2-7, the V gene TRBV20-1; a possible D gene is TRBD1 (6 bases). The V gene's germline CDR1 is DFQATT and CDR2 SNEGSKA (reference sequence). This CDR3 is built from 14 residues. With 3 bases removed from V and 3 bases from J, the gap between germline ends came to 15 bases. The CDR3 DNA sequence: TGCAGTGCTAGGAAGGTGGGGACACACTACGAGCAGTACTTC. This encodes CSARKVGTHYEQYF.

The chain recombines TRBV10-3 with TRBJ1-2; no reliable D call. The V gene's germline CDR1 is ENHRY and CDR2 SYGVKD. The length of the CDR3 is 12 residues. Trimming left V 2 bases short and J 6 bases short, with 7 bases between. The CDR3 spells CAISEVRDGYTF. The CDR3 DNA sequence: TGTGCCATCAGTGAGGTGCGGGATGGCTACACCTTC.

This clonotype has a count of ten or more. CDR3 region: CASSPGQGVGGYGYTF. In DNA form, the CDR3 reads TGCGCCAGCAGCCCCGGACAGGGGGTGGGAGGCTATGGCTACACCTTC. The chain employs TRBV5-1 and TRBJ1-2, with TRBD1 identical over 10 bases. The length of the CDR3 is 16 residues. CDR1 and CDR2 (germline): SGHRS, YFSETQ. The J segment lost 4 bases and the V segment lost 4 bases, leaving 10 bases of the junction unmatched.

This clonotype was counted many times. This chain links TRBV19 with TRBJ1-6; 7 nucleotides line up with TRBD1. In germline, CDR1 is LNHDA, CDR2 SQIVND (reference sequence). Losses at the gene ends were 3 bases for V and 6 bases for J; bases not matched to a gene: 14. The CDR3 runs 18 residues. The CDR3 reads CASSMFGLTGRGNSPLHF. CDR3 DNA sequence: TGTGCCAGTAGTATGTTCGGGTTGACAGGGAGAGGTAATTCACCCCTCCACTTT.

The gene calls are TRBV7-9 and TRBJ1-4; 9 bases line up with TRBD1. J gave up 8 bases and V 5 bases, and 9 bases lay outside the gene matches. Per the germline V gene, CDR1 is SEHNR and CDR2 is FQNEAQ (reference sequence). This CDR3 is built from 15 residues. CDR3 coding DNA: TGTGCCAGCAGCCCAGGACAGGGGCTTTCGGAAAAACTGTTTTTT. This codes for CASSPGQGLSEKLFF.

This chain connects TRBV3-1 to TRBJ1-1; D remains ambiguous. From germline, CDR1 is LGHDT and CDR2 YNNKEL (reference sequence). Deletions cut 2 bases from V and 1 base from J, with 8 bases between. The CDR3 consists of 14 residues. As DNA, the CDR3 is TGTGCCAGCAGCCAACGGTTGGGGAACACTGAAGCTTTCTTT. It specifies CASSQRLGNTEAFF.

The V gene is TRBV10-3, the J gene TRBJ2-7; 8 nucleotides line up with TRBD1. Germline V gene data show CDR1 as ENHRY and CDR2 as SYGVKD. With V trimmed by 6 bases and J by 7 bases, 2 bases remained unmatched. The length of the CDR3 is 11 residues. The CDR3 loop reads CAIRTGAEQYF. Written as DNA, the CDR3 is TGTGCCATCAGGACAGGGGCTGAGCAGTACTTC.

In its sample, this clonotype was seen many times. CDR3 residues: CASSHRNEQYF. CDR3 in DNA: TGTGCCAGCAGCCATAGAAACGAGCAGTACTTC. V usage is TRBV14 and J usage is TRBJ2-7; no firm D call. Trimming stripped 3 bases from V and 5 bases from J, with 5 bases between. This CDR3 is built from 11 residues. Germline values: CDR1 SGHDN, CDR2 FVKESK.

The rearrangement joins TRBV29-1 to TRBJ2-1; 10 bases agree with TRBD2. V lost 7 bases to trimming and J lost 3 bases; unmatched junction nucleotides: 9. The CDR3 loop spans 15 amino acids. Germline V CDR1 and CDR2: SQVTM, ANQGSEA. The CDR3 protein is CSATVLAGIYNEQFF. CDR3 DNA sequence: TGCAGCGCCACAGTACTAGCGGGGATCTACAATGAGCAGTTCTTC.

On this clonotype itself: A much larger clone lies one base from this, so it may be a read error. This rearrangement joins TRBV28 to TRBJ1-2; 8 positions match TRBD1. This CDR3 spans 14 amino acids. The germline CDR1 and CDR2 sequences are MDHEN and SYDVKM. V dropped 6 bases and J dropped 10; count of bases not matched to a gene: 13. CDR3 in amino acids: CASRGQADSGDYTF. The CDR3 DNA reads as TGTGCCAGCAGGGGACAGGCCGACAGTGGGGACTACACCTTC.

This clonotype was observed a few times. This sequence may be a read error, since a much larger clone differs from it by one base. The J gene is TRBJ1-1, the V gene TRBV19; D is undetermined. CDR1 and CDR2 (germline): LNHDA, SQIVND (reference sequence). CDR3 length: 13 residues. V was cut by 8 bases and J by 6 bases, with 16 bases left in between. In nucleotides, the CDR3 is TGTGCCAGTGGTACCCGGTACTTCCCTGAAGCTTTCTTT. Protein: CASGTRYFPEAFF. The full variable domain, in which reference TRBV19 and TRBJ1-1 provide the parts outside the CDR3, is DGGITQSPKYLFRKEGQNVTLSCEQNLNHDAMYWYRQDPGQGLRLIYYSQIVNDFQKGDIAEGYSVSREKKESFPLTVTSAQKNPTAFYLCASGTRYFPEAFFGQGTRLTVV.

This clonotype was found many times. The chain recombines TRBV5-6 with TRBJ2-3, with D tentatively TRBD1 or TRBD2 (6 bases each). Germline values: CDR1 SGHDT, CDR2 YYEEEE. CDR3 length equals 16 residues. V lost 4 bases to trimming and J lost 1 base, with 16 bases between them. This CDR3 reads CASSPQGRSGTDTQYF. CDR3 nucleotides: TGTGCCAGCAGCCCGCAGGGGAGGTCGGGCACAGATACGCAGTATTTT.

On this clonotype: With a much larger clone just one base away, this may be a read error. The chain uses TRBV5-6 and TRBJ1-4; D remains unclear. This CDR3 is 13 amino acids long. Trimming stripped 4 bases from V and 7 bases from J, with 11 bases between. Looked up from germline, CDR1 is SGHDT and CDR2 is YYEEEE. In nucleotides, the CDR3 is TGTGCCAGCAGCATGGCCGGGGTTGAAAAACTGTTTTTT. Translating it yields CASSMAGVEKLFF.